The 26 T cell receptor beta chains below come from one sample, sequenced in a study of vaccination effects on CD4 cells after COVID-19. Only in-frame clones appear in the TCRdb table, and some are missing; sequencing was by immunoSEQ multiplex PCR. The sample yields tens of thousands of clones, around 72% seen once. The antigens these receptors bind are not known. ViraFEST expansion of antigen-specific CD4+ T cells with viral peptide pools preceded sequencing. Cells that had been cultured for ten to eleven days were the source of isolated CD4+ T cells. From March to December 2020, the person had a SARS-CoV-2 infection that was confirmed by PCR. Sequenced material: CD4+ T cells from PBMCs cultured with HCoV-NL63 spike peptides, taken before COVID-19 vaccination. Every receptor here comes from a human donor who had a prior SARS-CoV-2 infection.

The gene calls are TRBV5-4 and TRBJ1-6, with 10 bases aligning to TRBD1. The germline V gene encodes CDR1 SGHNT and CDR2 YYREEE (reference sequence). This CDR3 is 15 amino acids long. V trimming: 5 bases; J trimming: 9 bases; junction bases outside the gene matches: 8. The CDR3 loop is CASRPGTGAFSPLHF. As DNA, the CDR3 is TGTGCCAGCAGACCCGGGACAGGGGCTTTTTCACCCCTCCACTTT. The full variable domain, with the rest looked up from reference TRBV5-4 and TRBJ1-6, is ETGVTQSPTHLIKTRGQQVTLRCSSQSGHNTVSWYQQALGQGPQFIFQYYREEENGRGNFPPRFSGLQFPNYSSELNVNALELDDSALYLCASRPGTGAFSPLHFGNGTRLTVT.

The V and J genes are TRBV12-5 and TRBJ2-1, with TRBD1 matching 7 bases. Trimming at V came to 8 bases and at J to 0 bases, leaving 22 bases not matched to a gene. The germline gives CDR1 LGHNT, CDR2 FRNRAP. The CDR3 covers 20 residues. The CDR3 here is CASRTESRGILLSSYNEQFF. In DNA form, the CDR3 reads TGTGCTAGTAGGACTGAGTCCAGGGGGATCCTATTAAGCTCCTACAATGAGCAGTTCTTC.

CDR3 nucleotides: TGCGCCAGCAGCCGGGGCCGGGCAGGTTATGGCAAAAACATTCAGTACTTC. This codes for CASSRGRAGYGKNIQYF. J is TRBJ2-4 and V is TRBV5-1; D is possibly TRBD1 or TRBD2 (5 bases each). V was shortened by 4 bases and J by 3 bases, with 20 bases between the two germline ends. CDR1 is SGHRS and CDR2 is YFSETQ in the germline V gene. This CDR3 contains 17 residues.

The chain has TRBV6-5 and TRBJ1-4, with D perhaps matching TRBD1 (5 bases). This CDR3 spans 14 amino acids. CDR1 and CDR2 (germline): MNHEY, SVGAGI. V lost 3 bases, J lost 6 bases, and 11 bases lay in between. The CDR3 sequence is CASSYRGDHEKLFF. The CDR3 DNA is TGTGCCAGCAGTTATCGGGGGGACCATGAAAAACTGTTTTTT.

The V gene is TRBV11-2, the J gene TRBJ1-2, with unresolved D. Germline-derived CDR1 and CDR2 are SGHAT and FQNNGV. The V gene lost 0 bases and the J gene lost 4 bases, with 24 bases spanning the gap. The CDR3 sequence is 19 residues long. The CDR3 here is CASSLDVGLGKGKAYGYTF. The CDR3 bases are TGTGCCAGCAGCTTAGATGTCGGTTTAGGGAAAGGGAAGGCCTATGGCTACACCTTC.

The gene calls are TRBV21-1 and TRBJ2-3; the table calls TRBD2, which could not be checked here. TRBV21-1 is a pseudogene. The CDR3 spans 16 residues. The CDR3 DNA reads as TGTGCCAGCAGCAAAGTACCTAGCGGGAGTACAGATACGCAGTATTTT. Translation: CASSKVPSGSTDTQYF.

CDR3 DNA: TGTGCCAGCAGCCCCACTTGGGGGGGCGGTGGCTACACCTTC. Translation: CASSPTWGGGGYTF. The rearrangement uses TRBV3-1 (or the pseudogene TRBV3-2) and TRBJ1-2, with a weak D call TRBD1 (6 bases). Trimming stripped 4 bases from V and 7 bases from J, with 16 bases between. CDR3 length: 14 amino acids. CDR1 and CDR2 (germline): LGHDT, YNNKEL (reference sequence).

This clone was seen a handful of times. This chain joins TRBV6-2 or TRBV6-3 and TRBJ1-2, with no clear D. The CDR3 is 12 amino acids. Germline V gene sequence: CDR1 MNHEY, CDR2 SVGEGT. The V and J ends lost 6 bases and 4 bases respectively, with 9 bases between them. The CDR3 DNA is TGTGCCAGCAGCCGGGCCGGCTATGGCTACACCTTC. It codes for CASSRAGYGYTF.

This clone was recorded once. This chain connects TRBV7-3 to TRBJ2-1; D is uncertain. The germline V and J ends were trimmed by 5 bases and 8 bases, with 13 bases remaining between them. Per the germline V gene, CDR1 is SGHTA and CDR2 is FQGTGA. This CDR3 contains 13 residues. The chain's CDR3 is CASSPRLGYEQFF. In nucleotides, the CDR3 is TGTGCCAGCAGCCCAAGGCTAGGGTATGAGCAGTTCTTC.

This rearrangement joins TRBV5-1 to TRBJ1-2; D gene uncertain. This CDR3 is 14 amino acids long. Germline V gene sequence: CDR1 SGHRS, CDR2 YFSETQ. V dropped 0 bases and J dropped 13 bases, with 19 bases sitting between them. This CDR3 reads CASSLGAAPMVSTF. The CDR3 bases are TGCGCCAGCAGCTTGGGAGCAGCCCCCATGGTGTCCACCTTC.

J is TRBJ2-7 and V is TRBV28, with 11 positions matching TRBD2. This CDR3 spans 16 amino acids. CDR1 and CDR2 (germline): MDHEN, SYDVKM. Trimming removed 3 bases from V and 1 base from J; junction bases left unmatched: 5. CDR3 in DNA: TGTGCCAGCAGTTTTACTAGCGGGAGCCTTTCCTACGAGCAGTACTTC. This encodes CASSFTSGSLSYEQYF.

The V gene is TRBV5-1, the J gene TRBJ2-1, with D unclear. The CDR3 covers 14 residues. Germline CDR1 reads SGHRS; CDR2 reads YFSETQ. V was pared by 1 base and J by 5 bases, with 10 bases between. CDR3 sequence (DNA): TGCGCCAGCAGCTTGTTTTCCGCGGACAATGAGCAGTTCTTC. It yields the protein CASSLFSADNEQFF.

The chain couples TRBV10-1 to TRBJ1-6; possibly TRBD1 for D (5 bases). Trimming cost V 5 bases and J 6 bases, with 17 bases left between them. Germline V CDR1 and CDR2: WNHNN, SYGVQD (reference sequence). This CDR3 has 16 amino acids. CDR3 sequence: CASSPTVNKSNSPLHF. CDR3 bases: TGCGCCAGCAGTCCGACAGTTAATAAAAGTAATTCACCCCTCCACTTT.

A note on this clone: This sample also contains other DNA sequences that code for the same CDR3. This sequence joins TRBV2 and TRBJ2-1; a possible D gene is TRBD1 (5 bases). CDR1 and CDR2 from the germline V gene are SNHLY and FYNNEI. Trimming left V 3 bases short and J 3 bases short, with 6 bases between. The CDR3 is made up of 13 amino acids. CDR3 nucleotides: TGTGCCAGCAGTGATGACAGCTACAATGAGCAGTTCTTC. Translating gives CASSDDSYNEQFF.

The chain employs TRBV27 and TRBJ2-7, with TRBD2 identical over 8 bases. Germline assignment: CDR1 MNHEY and CDR2 SMNVEV (reference sequence). J lost 3 bases, V lost 7 bases, and 8 bases had no gene match. This CDR3 region has 14 residues. DNA of the CDR3: TGTGCCAGCATTAGGACGGGAGGGCGCTACGAGCAGTACTTC. Amino acid sequence: CASIRTGGRYEQYF.

The chain uses TRBV27 and TRBJ1-6; D uncertain. V dropped 8 bases and J dropped 7 bases, with 18 bases sitting between them. CDR1 is MNHEY, CDR2 SMNVEV, per germline (reference sequence). The length of the CDR3 is 15 residues. CDR3 sequence reads: CASSILPGANSPLHF. CDR3 DNA: TGTGCCAGCTCCATTCTACCGGGCGCGAATTCACCCCTCCACTTT.

The genes are TRBV2 and TRBJ2-1, with 9 bases lining up with TRBD2. Germline V gene sequence: CDR1 SNHLY, CDR2 FYNNEI. The CDR3 sequence is 15 residues long. Trimming removed 0 bases from V and 6 bases from J; junction bases left unmatched: 3. The CDR3 DNA reads as TGTGCCAGCAGTGAAGCGACTAGCGGAGGCAATGAGCAGTTCTTC. Protein sequence: CASSEATSGGNEQFF.

The J gene is TRBJ1-5, the V gene TRBV6-6; perhaps TRBD1 as D (5 bases). The ends were cut back, 4 bases at V and 2 bases at J, with 12 bases in the middle. The CDR3 has 15 residues. Germline V gives CDR1 MNHNY, CDR2 SVGAGI (reference sequence). The CDR3 DNA is TGTGCCAGCAGTTTCTTCTCACAGGGCAATCAGCCCCAGCATTTT. This encodes CASSFFSQGNQPQHF.

The chain carries TRBV12-3 or TRBV12-4 and TRBJ1-2, with no clear D. Trimming removed 3 bases at V and 3 bases at J, with 5 bases between. The CDR3 contains 12 residues. The CDR3 sequence: CASSFAYYGYTF. CDR3 DNA sequence: TGTGCCAGCAGTTTTGCATACTATGGCTACACCTTC.

This clone has more than one count but fewer than ten. The chain combines TRBV29-1 with TRBJ1-3, with TRBD1 identical over 8 bases. The CDR3 spans 16 residues. Unmatched junction bases numbered 6, after V lost 0 bases and J lost 2 bases. The germline CDR1 and CDR2 sequences are SQVTM and ANQGSEA. CDR3 sequence reads: CSVEEAIQGAGNTIYF. Here the CDR3 DNA reads TGCAGCGTTGAAGAAGCGATACAGGGGGCTGGAAACACCATATATTTT. Based on the CDR3 plus reference TRBV29-1 and TRBJ1-3, the full variable domain is SAVISQKPSRDICQRGTSLTIQCQVDSQVTMMFWYRQQPGQSLTLIATANQGSEATYESGFVIDKFPISRPNLTFSTLTVSNMSPEDSSIYLCSVEEAIQGAGNTIYFGEGSWLTVV.

The chain links TRBV14 to TRBJ2-2, with 7 bases aligning to TRBD1. V trimming: 5 bases; J trimming: 0 bases; junction bases outside the gene matches: 6. Germline CDR1 and CDR2: SGHDN and FVKESK. The CDR3 covers 16 residues. The CDR3 is CASSWGQLANTGELFF. The CDR3 nucleotides are TGTGCCAGCAGCTGGGGACAGCTAGCGAACACCGGGGAGCTGTTTTTT.

The chain links TRBV5-8 to TRBJ1-5; D remains unclear. CDR1 SGHTS and CDR2 YDEGEE come from the germline V gene. Trimming stripped 1 base from V and 5 bases from J, with 7 bases between. The CDR3 runs to 13 residues. CDR3 in amino acids: CASSLFLHQPQHF. CDR3 DNA sequence: TGTGCCAGCAGCTTGTTCCTTCATCAGCCCCAGCATTTT.

The chain uses TRBV3-1 (or the pseudogene TRBV3-2) and TRBJ1-6; D call uncertain. CDR3 length equals 14 residues. With 3 bases removed from V and 8 bases from J, the gap between germline ends came to 11 bases. Germline-derived CDR1 and CDR2 are LGHDT and YNNKEL (reference sequence). Here the CDR3 DNA reads TGTGCCAGCAGCCACGGGCCCCGGGATTCACCCCTCCACTTT. Protein product: CASSHGPRDSPLHF.

The chain is built from TRBV18 and TRBJ2-3; 10 bases match TRBD2. The CDR3 has 15 amino acids. Germline loops: CDR1 KGHSH, CDR2 LQKENI. After removal of 5 bases from V and 9 bases from J, the junction contained 11 bases not matched to a gene. In DNA form, the CDR3 reads TGTGCCAGCTCATCCCAACAGCGGGGGGGTCCAACGCAGTATTTT. Its protein product is CASSSQQRGGPTQYF. The full variable domain, in which reference TRBV18 and TRBJ2-3 provide the parts outside the CDR3, is NAGVMQNPRHLVRRRGQEARLRCSPMKGHSHVYWYRQLPEEGLKFMVYLQKENIIDESGMPKERFSAEFPKEGPSILRIQQVVRGDSAAYFCASSSQQRGGPTQYFGPGTRLTVL.

The V call is TRBV9, the J call TRBJ2-2; 11 bases agree with TRBD2. J gave up 2 bases and V 4 bases, and 10 bases lay outside the gene matches. Germline-derived CDR1 and CDR2 are SGDLS and YYNGEE. This CDR3 region has 18 residues. The CDR3 nucleotides read TGTGCCAGCAGCTCCCGCTCACTAGCGGGGGCCAACACCGGGGAGCTGTTTTTT. It yields the protein CASSSRSLAGANTGELFF.

This clone showed up just a few times. V is TRBV6-5 and J is TRBJ1-2; D is perhaps TRBD1 (6 bases). Germline CDR1 reads MNHEY; CDR2 reads SVGAGI. Trimming cost V 6 bases and J 8 bases, with 13 bases left between them. This CDR3 comprises 12 residues. This CDR3 reads CASRNTRGGYTF. Written as DNA, the CDR3 is TGTGCCAGCAGGAACACGAGGGGGGGCTACACCTTC.